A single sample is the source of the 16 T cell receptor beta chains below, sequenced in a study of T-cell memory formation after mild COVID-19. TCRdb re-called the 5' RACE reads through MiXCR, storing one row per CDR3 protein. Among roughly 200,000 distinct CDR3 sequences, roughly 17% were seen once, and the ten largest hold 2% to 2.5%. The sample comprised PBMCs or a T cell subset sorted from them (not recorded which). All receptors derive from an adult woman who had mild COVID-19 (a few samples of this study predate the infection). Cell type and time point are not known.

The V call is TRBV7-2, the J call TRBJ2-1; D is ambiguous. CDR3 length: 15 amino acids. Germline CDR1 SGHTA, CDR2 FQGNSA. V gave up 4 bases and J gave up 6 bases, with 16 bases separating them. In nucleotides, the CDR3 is TGTGCCAGCAGCTCCCGAACCGGGCCGTCCAATGAGCAGTTCTTC. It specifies CASSSRTGPSNEQFF.

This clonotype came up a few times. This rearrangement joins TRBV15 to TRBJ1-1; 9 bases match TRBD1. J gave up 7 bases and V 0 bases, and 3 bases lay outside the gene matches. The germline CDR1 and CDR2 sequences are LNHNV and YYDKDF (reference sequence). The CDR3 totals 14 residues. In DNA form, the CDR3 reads TGTGCCACCAGCAGAGATAACAGGGGGCGTGAAGCTTTCTTT. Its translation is CATSRDNRGREAFF.

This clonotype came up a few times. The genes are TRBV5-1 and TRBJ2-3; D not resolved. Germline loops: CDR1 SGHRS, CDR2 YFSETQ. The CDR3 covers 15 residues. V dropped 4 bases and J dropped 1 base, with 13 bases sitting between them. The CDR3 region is CASSPQWIGTDTQYF. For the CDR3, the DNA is TGCGCCAGCAGCCCCCAGTGGATAGGCACAGATACGCAGTATTTT.

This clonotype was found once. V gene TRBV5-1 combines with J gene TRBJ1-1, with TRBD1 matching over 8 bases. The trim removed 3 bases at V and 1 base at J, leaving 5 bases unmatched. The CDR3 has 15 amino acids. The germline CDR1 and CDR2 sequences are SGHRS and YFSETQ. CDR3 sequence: CASSSTGTGNTEAFF. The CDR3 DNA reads TGCGCCAGCAGCTCAACCGGGACAGGGAACACTGAAGCTTTCTTT.

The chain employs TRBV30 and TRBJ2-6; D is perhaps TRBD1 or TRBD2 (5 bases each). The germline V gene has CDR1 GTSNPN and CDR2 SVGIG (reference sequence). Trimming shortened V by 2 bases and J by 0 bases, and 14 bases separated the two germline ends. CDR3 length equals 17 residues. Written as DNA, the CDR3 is TGTGCCTGGAGTTTATTCCTCGGGGCCTCTGGGGCCAACGTCCTGACTTTC. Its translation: CAWSLFLGASGANVLTF.

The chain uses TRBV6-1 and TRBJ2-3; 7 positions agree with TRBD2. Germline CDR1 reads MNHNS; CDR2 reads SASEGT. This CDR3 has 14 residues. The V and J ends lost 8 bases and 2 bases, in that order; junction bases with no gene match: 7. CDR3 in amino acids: CASGQRGLTDTQYF. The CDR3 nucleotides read TGTGCCAGCGGTCAGCGGGGACTCACAGATACGCAGTATTTT.

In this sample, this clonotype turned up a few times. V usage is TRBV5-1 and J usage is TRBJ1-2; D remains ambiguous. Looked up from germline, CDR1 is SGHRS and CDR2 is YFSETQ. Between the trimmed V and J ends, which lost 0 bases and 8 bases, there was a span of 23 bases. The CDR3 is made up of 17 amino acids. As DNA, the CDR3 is TGCGCCAGCAGCTTGGGGCCATCGCTCTATGATGATCGAGGCTACACCTTC. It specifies CASSLGPSLYDDRGYTF. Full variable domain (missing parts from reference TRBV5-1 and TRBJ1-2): KAGVTQTPRYLIKTRGQQVTLSCSPISGHRSVSWYQQTPGQGLQFLFEYFSETQRNKGNFPGRFSGRQFSNSRSEMNVSTLELGDSALYLCASSLGPSLYDDRGYTFGSGTRLTVV.

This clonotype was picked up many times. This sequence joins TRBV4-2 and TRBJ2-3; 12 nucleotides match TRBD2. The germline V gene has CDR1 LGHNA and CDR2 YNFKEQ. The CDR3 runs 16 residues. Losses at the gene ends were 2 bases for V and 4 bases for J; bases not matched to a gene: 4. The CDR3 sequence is CASSQLAGGLADTQYF. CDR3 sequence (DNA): TGTGCCAGCAGCCAACTAGCGGGAGGGTTGGCAGATACGCAGTATTTT.

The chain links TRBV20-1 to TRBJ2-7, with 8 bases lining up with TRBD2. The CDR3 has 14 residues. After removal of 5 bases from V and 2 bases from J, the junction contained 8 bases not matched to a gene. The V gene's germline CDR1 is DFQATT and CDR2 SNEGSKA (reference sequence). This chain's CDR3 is CSAVSGRHTYEQYF. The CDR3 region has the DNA TGCAGTGCTGTCAGCGGGAGACATACCTACGAGCAGTACTTC.

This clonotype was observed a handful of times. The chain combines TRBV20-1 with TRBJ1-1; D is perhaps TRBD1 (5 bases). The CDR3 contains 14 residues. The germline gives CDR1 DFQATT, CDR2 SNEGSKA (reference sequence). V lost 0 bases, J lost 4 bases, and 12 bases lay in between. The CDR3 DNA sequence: TGCAGTGCTAGAGATGGTGGGGGACCCACTGAAGCTTTCTTT. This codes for CSARDGGGPTEAFF.

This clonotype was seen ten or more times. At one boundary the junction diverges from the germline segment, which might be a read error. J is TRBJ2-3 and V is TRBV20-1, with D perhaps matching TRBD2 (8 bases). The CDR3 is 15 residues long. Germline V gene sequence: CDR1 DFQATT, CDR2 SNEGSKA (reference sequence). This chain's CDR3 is CSAREMGSGTDTQYF. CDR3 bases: TGCAGTGCTAGAGAGATGGGTAGCGGGACAGACACGCAGTATTTT.

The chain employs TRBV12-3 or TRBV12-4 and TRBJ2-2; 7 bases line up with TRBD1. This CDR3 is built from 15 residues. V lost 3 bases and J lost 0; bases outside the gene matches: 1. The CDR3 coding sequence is TGTGCCAGCAGTTTCCAGGGGGCGAACACCGGGGAGCTGTTTTTT. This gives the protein CASSFQGANTGELFF.

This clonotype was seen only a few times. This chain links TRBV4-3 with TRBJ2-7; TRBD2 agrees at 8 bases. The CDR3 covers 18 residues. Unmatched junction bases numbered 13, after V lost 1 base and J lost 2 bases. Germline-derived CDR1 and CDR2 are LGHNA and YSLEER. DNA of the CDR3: TGCGCCAGCAGCCAAGGGATTGGTGGTAGCGGGACCCCCTACGAGCAGTACTTC. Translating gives CASSQGIGGSGTPYEQYF.

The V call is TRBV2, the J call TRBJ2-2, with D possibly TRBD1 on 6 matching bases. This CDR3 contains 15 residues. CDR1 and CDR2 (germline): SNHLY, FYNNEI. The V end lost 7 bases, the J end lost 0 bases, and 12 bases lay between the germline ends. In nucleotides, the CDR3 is TGTGCCAGCATTTTTCGGACAGCGAACACCGGGGAGCTGTTTTTT. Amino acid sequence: CASIFRTANTGELFF.

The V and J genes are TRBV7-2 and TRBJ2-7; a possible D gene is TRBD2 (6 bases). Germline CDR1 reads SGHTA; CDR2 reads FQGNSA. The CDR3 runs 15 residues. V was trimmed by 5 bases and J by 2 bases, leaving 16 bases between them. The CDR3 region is CASSPRPGLTYEQYF. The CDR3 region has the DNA TGTGCCAGCAGCCCCCGACCGGGACTTACCTACGAGCAGTACTTC.

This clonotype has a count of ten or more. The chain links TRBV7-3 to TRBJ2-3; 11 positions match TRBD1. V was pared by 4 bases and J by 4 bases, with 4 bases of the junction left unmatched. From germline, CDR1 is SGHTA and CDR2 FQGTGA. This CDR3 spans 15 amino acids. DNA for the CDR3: TGTGCCAGCAGCTCCTCGGGACAGGGGGCAGATACGCAGTATTTT. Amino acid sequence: CASSSSGQGADTQYF.